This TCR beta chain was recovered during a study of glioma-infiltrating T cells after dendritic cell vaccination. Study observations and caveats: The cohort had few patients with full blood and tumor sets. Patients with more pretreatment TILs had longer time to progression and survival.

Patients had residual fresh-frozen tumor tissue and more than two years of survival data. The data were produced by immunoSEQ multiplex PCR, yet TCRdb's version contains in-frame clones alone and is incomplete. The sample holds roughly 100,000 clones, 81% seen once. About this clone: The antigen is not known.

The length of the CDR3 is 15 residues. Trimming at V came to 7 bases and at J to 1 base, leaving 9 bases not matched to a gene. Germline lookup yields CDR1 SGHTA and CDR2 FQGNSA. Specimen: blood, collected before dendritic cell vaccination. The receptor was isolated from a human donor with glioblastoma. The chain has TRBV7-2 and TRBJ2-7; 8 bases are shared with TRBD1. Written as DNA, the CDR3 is TGTGCCAGCACCTCTGGGACAGGCCTATCCTACGAGCAGTACTTC. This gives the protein CASTSGTGLSYEQYF.